This T cell receptor beta chain stems from a study of T-cell memory formation after mild COVID-19. Overall study: For the most part, TCR clusters were specific to one donor. Study-wide results and caveats: Clones which contracted sat mainly in CM and EM if CD4+, and in EMRA if CD8+. A subset of responding clones appeared in pre-infection memory, suggesting cross-reactive memory joined.

The 5'RACE method, run with constant-segment primers, produced TCR alpha and TCR beta cDNA libraries (carrying sample barcodes and UMIs). TCRdb redid the calling of the 5' RACE reads with MiXCR, one entry per CDR3 protein. The table lists 250,000 to 300,000 distinct CDR3 sequences, roughly 16% of them singletons. CDR3 length: 12 residues. The germline V gene has CDR1 SGHKS and CDR2 YYEKEE (reference sequence). The germline V and J ends were trimmed by 4 bases and 8 bases, with 12 bases remaining between them. This clonotype was detected only a few times. No antigen is known for it. Input material: PBMCs or a T cell subset sorted from them (not recorded which). J is TRBJ1-2 and V is TRBV5-5; no definite D call. This clonotype originated in a man younger than 35 who had mild COVID-19 (a few samples of this study predate the infection). Cell type and time point are not known. The CDR3 region is CASSARDLGYTF. As DNA, the CDR3 is TGTGCCAGCAGCGCCCGTGATCTAGGCTACACCTTC.